A selection of T cell receptor beta chains follows, all from one sample in a study of T-cell memory formation after mild COVID-19. TCRdb reprocessed the 5' RACE reads via MiXCR and lists one record per CDR3 protein. The sample includes hundreds of thousands of distinct CDR3 sequences, just over 20% of them seen just once. Sample: PBMCs or a T cell subset sorted from them (not recorded which). The receptor set was obtained from an adult woman who had mild COVID-19 (a few samples of this study predate the infection). Cell type and time point are not known. The CDR3 runs from the conserved cysteine through the conserved F or W. The D gene is left open where the match is weak. Only some rows state a clone size, as once, few, many or a class for expanded clones.

V gene: TRBV5-4
CDR3 length: 17
D gene: TRBD2
clone size: .
J gene: TRBJ2-3
CDR3 DNA: TGTGCCAGCAGCTTGCAGAGACTAGCAAAATCCGTAGATACGCAGTATTTT
CDR3 protein: CASSLQRLAKSVDTQYF

V gene: TRBV12-3/TRBV12-4
CDR3 length: 14
D gene: .
clone size: few
J gene: TRBJ1-4
CDR3 DNA: TGTGCCAGCAGTTCCCACGGGGGTAATGAAAAACTGTTTTTT
CDR3 protein: CASSSHGGNEKLFF

V gene: TRBV4-1
CDR3 length: 16
D gene: .
clone size: few
J gene: TRBJ2-1
CDR3 DNA: TGCGCCAGCAGCCAAGGGGGCGGCAGAATAAACAATGAGCAGTTCTTC
CDR3 protein: CASSQGGGRINNEQFF

V gene: TRBV11-2
CDR3 length: 16
D gene: TRBD1
clone size: .
J gene: TRBJ1-6
CDR3 DNA: TGTGCCAGCAGCACTCACAGGGGCTCCTATAATTCACCCCTCCACTTT
CDR3 protein: CASSTHRGSYNSPLHF

V gene: TRBV11-2
CDR3 length: 16
D gene: .
clone size: few
J gene: TRBJ2-1
CDR3 DNA: TGTGCCAGCAGCTTTCGGCAAACCAACTCATACAATGAGCAGTTCTTC
CDR3 protein: CASSFRQTNSYNEQFF

V gene: TRBV19
CDR3 length: 16
D gene: TRBD2
clone size: .
J gene: TRBJ2-3
CDR3 DNA: TGTGCCAGTAGTTCCAGACTAGCGGGCCAGTCAGATACGCAGTATTTT
CDR3 protein: CASSSRLAGQSDTQYF

V gene: TRBV7-4
CDR3 length: 18
D gene: TRBD2
clone size: few
J gene: TRBJ2-1
CDR3 DNA: TGTGCCAGCAGCTTAGGAGTGATAGCGGGAGTTTCCTACAATGAGCAGTTCTTC
CDR3 protein: CASSLGVIAGVSYNEQFF

V gene: TRBV24-1
CDR3 length: 17
D gene: .
clone size: few
J gene: TRBJ2-3
CDR3 DNA: TGTGCCACCAGTGATAGAGGTACAGGGAGGTCGACAGATACGCAGTATTTT
CDR3 protein: CATSDRGTGRSTDTQYF

V gene: TRBV7-9
CDR3 length: 14
D gene: TRBD1
clone size: .
J gene: TRBJ2-7
CDR3 DNA: TGTGCCAGCAGCCCCCGGACAGGGGGCGCGGTGCAGTACTTC
CDR3 protein: CASSPRTGGAVQYF

V gene: TRBV3-1
CDR3 length: 16
D gene: TRBD2
clone size: few
J gene: TRBJ2-1
CDR3 DNA: TGTGCCAGCAGCCGTATAGCGGGAGTGACCTACAATGAGCAGTTCTTC
CDR3 protein: CASSRIAGVTYNEQFF

V gene: TRBV6-5
CDR3 length: 15
D gene: .
clone size: .
J gene: TRBJ1-6
CDR3 DNA: TGTGCCAGCAGTCCCGGACAGCTCTCTAGGTCACCCCTCCACTTT
CDR3 protein: CASSPGQLSRSPLHF

V gene: TRBV14
CDR3 length: 14
D gene: .
clone size: .
J gene: TRBJ1-6
CDR3 DNA: TGTGCCAGCAGCCCCCGGGGTAGGGATTCACCCCTCCACTTT
CDR3 protein: CASSPRGRDSPLHF

V gene: TRBV12-3/TRBV12-4
CDR3 length: 11
D gene: .
clone size: .
J gene: TRBJ1-1
CDR3 DNA: TGTGCCAGCATTGGGGACGATGAAGCTTTCTTT
CDR3 protein: CASIGDDEAFF

V gene: TRBV4-3
CDR3 length: 14
D gene: .
clone size: few
J gene: TRBJ2-3
CDR3 DNA: TGCGCCAGCAGCCCCGGGGAGGGGGCAGATACGCAGTATTTT
CDR3 protein: CASSPGEGADTQYF

V gene: TRBV27
CDR3 length: 14
D gene: TRBD2
clone size: many
J gene: TRBJ2-7
CDR3 DNA: TGTGCCAGCCGAGCGGGGAGCACCTCCTACGAGCAGTACTTC
CDR3 protein: CASRAGSTSYEQYF

V gene: TRBV27
CDR3 length: 19
D gene: TRBD1
clone size: few
J gene: TRBJ1-3
CDR3 DNA: TGTGCCAGCAGTTTATCCCCCCGGGACAGGCGGTCCTCTGGAAACACCATATATTTT
CDR3 protein: CASSLSPRDRRSSGNTIYF

V gene: TRBV12-3/TRBV12-4
CDR3 length: 16
D gene: TRBD1
clone size: .
J gene: TRBJ1-5
CDR3 DNA: TGTGCCAGCAGCCCTCCTTTGACAGGGAGCAATCAGCCCCAGCATTTT
CDR3 protein: CASSPPLTGSNQPQHF

V gene: TRBV24-1
CDR3 length: 15
D gene: TRBD1
clone size: many
J gene: TRBJ1-1
CDR3 DNA: TGTGCCACCAGTGACCACAGGGGGCTACGCACTGAAGCTTTCTTT
CDR3 protein: CATSDHRGLRTEAFF

V gene: TRBV25-1
CDR3 length: 15
D gene: .
clone size: many
J gene: TRBJ2-5
CDR3 DNA: TGTGCCAGCAGCCCAGTCGGCCCCCATAGTGGGACCCAGTACTTC
CDR3 protein: CASSPVGPHSGTQYF

V gene: TRBV14
CDR3 length: 12
D gene: .
clone size: .
J gene: TRBJ1-2
CDR3 DNA: TGTGCCAGCAGCCGGACAGAATATGGCTACACCTTC
CDR3 protein: CASSRTEYGYTF

V gene: TRBV24-1
CDR3 length: 14
D gene: .
clone size: few
J gene: TRBJ2-5
CDR3 DNA: TGTGCCACCAGTGATCCCGGGTACCAAGAGACCCAGTACTTC
CDR3 protein: CATSDPGYQETQYF

V gene: TRBV24-1
CDR3 length: 16
D gene: TRBD2
clone size: .
J gene: TRBJ2-1
CDR3 DNA: TGTGCCACCAGTGATCCTCAACTAGCGGGATTGAATGAGCAGTTCTTC
CDR3 protein: CATSDPQLAGLNEQFF

V gene: TRBV5-1
CDR3 length: 16
D gene: TRBD1
clone size: .
J gene: TRBJ2-5
CDR3 DNA: TGCGCCAGCAGCCTGGGACAGAGTGGGTCAAGGGAGACCCAGTACTTC
CDR3 protein: CASSLGQSGSRETQYF

V gene: TRBV7-9
CDR3 length: 15
D gene: .
clone size: few
J gene: TRBJ2-7
CDR3 DNA: TGTGCCAGCAGCCAACAGGGATTTCTCTCCTACGAGCAGTACTTC
CDR3 protein: CASSQQGFLSYEQYF

V gene: TRBV13
CDR3 length: 14
D gene: TRBD2
clone size: few
J gene: TRBJ2-4
CDR3 DNA: TGTGCCAGCAGCTTAGATTCTAGCGGGGAAGACCAGTACTTC
CDR3 protein: CASSLDSSGEDQYF

V gene: TRBV7-2
CDR3 length: 15
D gene: .
clone size: few
J gene: TRBJ1-1
CDR3 DNA: TGTGCCAGCCGCCCGGAGGGGCTTGCGAACACTGAAGCTTTCTTT
CDR3 protein: CASRPEGLANTEAFF

V gene: TRBV5-4
CDR3 length: 14
D gene: TRBD1
clone size: .
J gene: TRBJ2-7
CDR3 DNA: TGTGCCAGCAGCAGTGGGACAGCAGTATACGAGCAGTACTTC
CDR3 protein: CASSSGTAVYEQYF

V gene: TRBV20-1
CDR3 length: 14
D gene: TRBD2
clone size: .
J gene: TRBJ2-2
CDR3 DNA: TGCAGTGCTAGAGGACGGGGGGATTCCGGGGAGCTGTTTTTT
CDR3 protein: CSARGRGDSGELFF

V gene: TRBV29-1
CDR3 length: 14
D gene: TRBD2
clone size: few
J gene: TRBJ2-7
CDR3 DNA: TGCAGCGTTGCGGGACTAGCGGAACTACGAGGGCAGTACTTC
CDR3 protein: CSVAGLAELRGQYF

V gene: TRBV7-3
CDR3 length: 14
D gene: .
clone size: .
J gene: TRBJ2-5
CDR3 DNA: TGTGCCAGCAGCCCAGTGGGGGTAGGGGAGACCCAGTACTTC
CDR3 protein: CASSPVGVGETQYF

V gene: TRBV25-1
CDR3 length: 15
D gene: TRBD1
clone size: .
J gene: TRBJ2-7
CDR3 DNA: TGTGCCAGCTCCCCTTCTCGGACAGGGTCCTACGAGCAGTACTTC
CDR3 protein: CASSPSRTGSYEQYF

V gene: TRBV7-2
CDR3 length: 16
D gene: TRBD2
clone size: .
J gene: TRBJ2-5
CDR3 DNA: TGTGCCAGCAGCCGATATGGGACTAGCGGGACTCAGACCCAGTACTTC
CDR3 protein: CASSRYGTSGTQTQYF

V gene: TRBV3-1
CDR3 length: 17
D gene: TRBD2
clone size: .
J gene: TRBJ2-2
CDR3 DNA: TGTGCCAGCAAAGGACTAGCGGGTTTTGGTAACACCGGGGAGCTGTTTTTT
CDR3 protein: CASKGLAGFGNTGELFF

V gene: TRBV3-1
CDR3 length: 14
D gene: TRBD2
clone size: few
J gene: TRBJ2-1
CDR3 DNA: TGTGCCAGTCGAGCGGGGGGCCTAGACAATGAGCAGTTCTTC
CDR3 protein: CASRAGGLDNEQFF

V gene: TRBV7-9
CDR3 length: 16
D gene: TRBD2
clone size: .
J gene: TRBJ2-1
CDR3 DNA: TGTGCCAGCAGCCCAGCTAGCGGGAGGGCAGGTTATGAGAAGTTCTTC
CDR3 protein: CASSPASGRAGYEKFF

V gene: TRBV29-1
CDR3 length: 13
D gene: TRBD1
clone size: few
J gene: TRBJ1-2
CDR3 DNA: TGCAGCGTTGGACAGGGTATGACGGATGGCTACACCTTC
CDR3 protein: CSVGQGMTDGYTF

V gene: TRBV6-5
CDR3 length: 16
D gene: TRBD1
clone size: .
J gene: TRBJ1-1
CDR3 DNA: TGTGCCAGCAGAAGCGCGGGGACAGGGGAAAGAACTGAAGCTTTCTTT
CDR3 protein: CASRSAGTGERTEAFF

V gene: TRBV7-9
CDR3 length: 13
D gene: .
clone size: few
J gene: TRBJ2-1
CDR3 DNA: TGTGCCAGCAGCTTGACTAGTAGCCATGAGCAGTTCTTC
CDR3 protein: CASSLTSSHEQFF

V gene: TRBV7-8
CDR3 length: 15
D gene: TRBD1
clone size: few
J gene: TRBJ2-7
CDR3 DNA: TGTGCCAGCAGCTCTACCGGGACAGGTGCCTACGAGCAGTACTTC
CDR3 protein: CASSSTGTGAYEQYF

V gene: TRBV20-1
CDR3 length: 15
D gene: TRBD1
clone size: .
J gene: TRBJ2-1
CDR3 DNA: TGCAGTGCTAGCCCTATGGGGACAGGGAACAATGAGCAGTTCTTC
CDR3 protein: CSASPMGTGNNEQFF

V gene: TRBV19
CDR3 length: 14
D gene: .
clone size: few
J gene: TRBJ2-1
CDR3 DNA: TGTGCCAGTAGTATCACAGCGAAAAATAATGAGCAGTTCTTC
CDR3 protein: CASSITAKNNEQFF

V gene: TRBV7-7
CDR3 length: 15
D gene: TRBD1
clone size: few
J gene: TRBJ1-4
CDR3 DNA: TGTGCCAGCAGCTCCGACAGGGCCGGTAATGAAAAACTGTTTTTT
CDR3 protein: CASSSDRAGNEKLFF

V gene: TRBV19
CDR3 length: 14
D gene: .
clone size: .
J gene: TRBJ2-4
CDR3 DNA: TGTGCCAGTAGCACGACATGGGCCAAAAACATTCAGTACTTC
CDR3 protein: CASSTTWAKNIQYF

V gene: TRBV4-1
CDR3 length: 18
D gene: .
clone size: .
J gene: TRBJ2-2
CDR3 DNA: TGCGCCAGCAGCCAAGATGTAACTCTAGTGCGCGACACCGGGGAGCTGTTTTTT
CDR3 protein: CASSQDVTLVRDTGELFF

V gene: TRBV12-3/TRBV12-4
CDR3 length: 15
D gene: TRBD2
clone size: many
J gene: TRBJ2-7
CDR3 DNA: TGTGCCAGCAGTTTGACTAGCGGGGGCTCCTACGAGCAGTACTTC
CDR3 protein: CASSLTSGGSYEQYF

V gene: TRBV12-3/TRBV12-4
CDR3 length: 13
D gene: .
clone size: few
J gene: TRBJ1-4
CDR3 DNA: TGTGCCAGCAGTTTTAATGAGGGGGAAAAACTGTTTTTT
CDR3 protein: CASSFNEGEKLFF

V gene: TRBV7-9
CDR3 length: 14
D gene: .
clone size: .
J gene: TRBJ1-1
CDR3 DNA: TGTGCCAGCAGCTTAGGACAGTTCGCCACTGAAGCTTTCTTT
CDR3 protein: CASSLGQFATEAFF